A single sample is the source of the 7 T cell receptor beta chains below, sequenced in a study of T cell responses to AZD1222 COVID-19 vaccine. Assay: immunoSEQ multiplex PCR; the TCRdb copy retains only in-frame clones and omits some. The sample contains about 100,000 clones, more than 75% of which appear only once. Specimen: peripheral blood, collected on day 0 of MenACWY control vaccination. These receptors all stem from an adult in good health.

The rearrangement uses TRBV7-9 and TRBJ1-1; D is uncertain. This CDR3 comprises 16 residues. Deletions cut 5 bases from V and 7 bases from J, with 23 bases between. Per the germline V gene, CDR1 is SEHNR and CDR2 is FQNEAQ (reference sequence). CDR3 sequence (DNA): TGTGCCAGCAGCCCCGCACCATCGCCGGTCCTCCTTGAAGCTTTCTTT. It yields the protein CASSPAPSPVLLEAFF.

The rearrangement uses TRBV7-9 and TRBJ1-1, with D tentatively TRBD1 (6 bases). V lost 2 bases, J lost 0 bases, and 10 bases lay in between. Germline loops: CDR1 SEHNR, CDR2 FQNEAQ (reference sequence). The CDR3 has 15 amino acids. CDR3 DNA sequence: TGTGCCAGCAGCTTACAGGGGCCCTTGAACACTGAAGCTTTCTTT. Amino acids: CASSLQGPLNTEAFF.

The chain carries TRBV5-1 and TRBJ2-5; no clear D gene. Germline-derived CDR1 and CDR2 are SGHRS and YFSETQ. Trimming left V 4 bases short and J 5 bases short, with 12 bases between. The CDR3 is 13 residues long. CDR3 nucleotide sequence: TGCGCCAGCAGCCCCCGAAGTGCGGAGACCCAGTACTTC. Protein: CASSPRSAETQYF.

The V call is TRBV18, the J call TRBJ1-1; 11 bases line up with TRBD1. The V gene's germline CDR1 is KGHSH and CDR2 LQKENI. The V gene end was trimmed by 11 bases and the J gene end by 9 bases; junction bases not matched to a gene: 17. The CDR3 sequence is 15 residues long. The CDR3: CAATDGQGALDKAFF. CDR3 coding DNA: TGTGCCGCGACGGATGGACAGGGGGCACTAGATAAAGCTTTCTTT.

This chain links TRBV14 with TRBJ2-2, with D perhaps assigned TRBD1 or TRBD2 (5 bases each). The CDR3 is 15 amino acids. Germline values: CDR1 SGHDN, CDR2 FVKESK. The V and J ends lost 4 bases and 2 bases respectively, with 11 bases between them. In nucleotides, the CDR3 is TGTGCCAGCAGCCCCCGGGACCGTAACACCGGGGAGCTGTTTTTT. Translating it yields CASSPRDRNTGELFF.

The rearrangement joins TRBV6-2 or TRBV6-3 to TRBJ1-2; a weak D match, TRBD1 (5 bases). CDR1 is MNHEY, CDR2 SVGEGT, per germline. Trimming removed 0 bases from V and 8 bases from J, with 10 bases in between. This CDR3 comprises 13 residues. The CDR3 here is CASSYSGDHGYTF. The DNA of the CDR3 is TGTGCCAGCAGTTACTCGGGGGATCACGGCTACACCTTC.

J is TRBJ2-5 and V is TRBV6-1; TRBD1 might be the D (5 bases). The germline gives CDR1 MNHNS, CDR2 SASEGT. The ends were cut back, 3 bases at V and 7 bases at J, with 9 bases in the middle. The CDR3 spans 12 residues. CDR3 residues: CASSDRVGTQYF. CDR3 nucleotide sequence: TGTGCCAGCAGTGACAGGGTGGGGACCCAGTACTTC.